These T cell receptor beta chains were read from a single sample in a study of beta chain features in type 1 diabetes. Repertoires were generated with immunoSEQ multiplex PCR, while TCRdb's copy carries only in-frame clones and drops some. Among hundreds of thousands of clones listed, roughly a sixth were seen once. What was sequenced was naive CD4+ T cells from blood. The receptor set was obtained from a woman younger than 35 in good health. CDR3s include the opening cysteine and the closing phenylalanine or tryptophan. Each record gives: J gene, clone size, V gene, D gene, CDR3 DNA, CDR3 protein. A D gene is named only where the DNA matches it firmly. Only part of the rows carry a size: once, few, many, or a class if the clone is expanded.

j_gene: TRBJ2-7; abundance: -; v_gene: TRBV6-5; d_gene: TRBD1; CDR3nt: TGTGCCAGCAGCCCGGGGACAGGGACTGGATACGAGCAGTACTTC; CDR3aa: CASSPGTGTGYEQYF
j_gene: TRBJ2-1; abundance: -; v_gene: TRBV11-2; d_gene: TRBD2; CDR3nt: TGTGCCAGCAGCTTAGATTTCGGACTAGCGGAAACACAAGAGCAGTTCTTC; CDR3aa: CASSLDFGLAETQEQFF
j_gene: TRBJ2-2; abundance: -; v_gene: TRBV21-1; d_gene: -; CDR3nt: TGTGCCAGCAGCAAAGGTGTTCGCAAAGGGTGGGTCCCCACCGGGGAGCTGTTTTTT; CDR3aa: CASSKGVRKGWVPTGELFF
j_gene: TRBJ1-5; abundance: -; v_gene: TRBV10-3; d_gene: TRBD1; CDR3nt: TGTGCCATCAGTGAGTCGTCAGGGGGCACGGTCAATCAGCCCCAGCATTTT; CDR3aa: CAISESSGGTVNQPQHF
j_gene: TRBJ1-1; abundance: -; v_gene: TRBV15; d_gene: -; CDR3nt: TGTGCCACCAGCAGAGAGTCGGTACGGTTGGGCACTGAAGCTTTCTTT; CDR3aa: CATSRESVRLGTEAFF
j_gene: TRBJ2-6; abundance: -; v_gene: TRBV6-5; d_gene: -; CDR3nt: TGTGCCAGCAGTTACGGCAGCTCTGGGGCCAACGTCCTGACTTTC; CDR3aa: CASSYGSSGANVLTF
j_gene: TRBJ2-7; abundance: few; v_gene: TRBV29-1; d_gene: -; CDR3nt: TGCAGCGTTGTTGGGATACCGGGAGCTATGAGGGTTCGGTACGAGCAGTACTTC; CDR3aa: CSVVGIPGAMRVRYEQYF
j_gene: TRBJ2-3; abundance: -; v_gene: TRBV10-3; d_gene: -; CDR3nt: TGTGCCATCACCCCCTCCCCGACAGATACGCAGTATTTT; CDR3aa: CAITPSPTDTQYF
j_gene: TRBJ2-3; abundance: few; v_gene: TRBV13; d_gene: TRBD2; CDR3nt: TGTGCCAGCAGCCCCCATCCTTTAGCGGGAGGTCCCACAGATACGCAGTATTTT; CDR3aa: CASSPHPLAGGPTDTQYF
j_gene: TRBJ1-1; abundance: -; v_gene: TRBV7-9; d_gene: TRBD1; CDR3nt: TGTGCCAGCAGTCATCCCGCCGGGACAGCGAACACTGAAGCTTTCTTT; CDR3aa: CASSHPAGTANTEAFF
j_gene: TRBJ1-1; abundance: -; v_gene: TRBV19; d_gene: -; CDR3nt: TGTGCCAGTAGTAAAGTCGACAGCCTGAACACTGAAGCTTTCTTT; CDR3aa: CASSKVDSLNTEAFF
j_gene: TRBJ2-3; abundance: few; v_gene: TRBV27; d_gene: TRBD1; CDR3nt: TGTGCCAGCAGTTTATGGACAGGGGGCCCCACAGATACGCAGTATTTT; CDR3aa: CASSLWTGGPTDTQYF
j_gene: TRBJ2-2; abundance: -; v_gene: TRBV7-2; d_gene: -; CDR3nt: TGTGCCAGCAGCCCATGGGGGAGAAACACCGGGGAGCTGTTTTTT; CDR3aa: CASSPWGRNTGELFF
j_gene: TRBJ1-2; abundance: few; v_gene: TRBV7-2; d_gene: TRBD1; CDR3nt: TGTGCCAGCAGCCCTGGGACAGGGGGCTATGGCTACACCTTC; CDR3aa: CASSPGTGGYGYTF
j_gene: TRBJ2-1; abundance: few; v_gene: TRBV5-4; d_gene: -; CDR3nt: TGTGCCAGCAGCTTGGCGTTGAATGAGCAGTTCTTC; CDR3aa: CASSLALNEQFF
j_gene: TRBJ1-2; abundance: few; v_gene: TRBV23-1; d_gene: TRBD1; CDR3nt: TGCGCCAGCAGTGGGACGACAGGGGGCGCGTGTGGCTACACCTTC; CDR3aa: CASSGTTGGACGYTF
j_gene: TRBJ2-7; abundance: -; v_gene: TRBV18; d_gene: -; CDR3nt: TGTGCCAGCTCACCAGACAAGGCGTCCGAGCAGTACTTC; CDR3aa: CASSPDKASEQYF
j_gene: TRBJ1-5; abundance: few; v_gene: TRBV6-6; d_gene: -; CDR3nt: TGTGCCAGCAGTTACCGATTAGGGGGGAGCAATCAGCCCCAGCATTTT; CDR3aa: CASSYRLGGSNQPQHF
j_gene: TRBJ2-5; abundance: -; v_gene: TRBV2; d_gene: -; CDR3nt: TGTGCCAGCCAGCCTCGAAGGGCGAGGGAGACCCAGTACTTC; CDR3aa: CASQPRRARETQYF
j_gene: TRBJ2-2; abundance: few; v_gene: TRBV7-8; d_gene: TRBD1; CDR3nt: TGTGCCAGCAGCTCACGCCATGGACAGGGGGCGAGCACCGGGGAGCTGTTTTTT; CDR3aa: CASSSRHGQGASTGELFF
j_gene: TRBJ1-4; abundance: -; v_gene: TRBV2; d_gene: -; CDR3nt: TGTGCCAGCAGTCGAATAACAGGGCATGAAAAACTGTTTTTT; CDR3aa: CASSRITGHEKLFF
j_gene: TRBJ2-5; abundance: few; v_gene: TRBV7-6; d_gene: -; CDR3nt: TGTGCCAGCAGCTTAGTGTATGGGGAGTTGACCCAGTACTTC; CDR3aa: CASSLVYGELTQYF
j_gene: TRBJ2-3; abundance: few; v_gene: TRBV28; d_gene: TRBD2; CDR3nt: TGTGCCAGCAGTTTCGCATCTAGCGGGAATACGCAGTATTTT; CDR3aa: CASSFASSGNTQYF
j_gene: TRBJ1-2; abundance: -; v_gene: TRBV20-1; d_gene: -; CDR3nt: TGCAGTGCTAGAGATGACTATGGCTACACCTTC; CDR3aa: CSARDDYGYTF
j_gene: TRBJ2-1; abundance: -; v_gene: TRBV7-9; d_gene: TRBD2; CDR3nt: TGTGCCAGCCTAGCGGGAGGGTCTGAGCAGTTCTTC; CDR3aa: CASLAGGSEQFF
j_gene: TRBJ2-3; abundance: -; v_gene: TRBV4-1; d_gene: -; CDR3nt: TGCGCCAGCAGCTCACGGACCGGGAGTCACACTAGCACAGATACGCAGTATTTT; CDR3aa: CASSSRTGSHTSTDTQYF
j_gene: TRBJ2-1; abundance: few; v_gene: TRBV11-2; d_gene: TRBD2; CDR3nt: TGTGCCAGCAGCACAGGACTAGCGGCGCTCTACAATGAGCAGTTCTTC; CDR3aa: CASSTGLAALYNEQFF
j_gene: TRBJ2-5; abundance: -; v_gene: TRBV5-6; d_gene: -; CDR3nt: TGTGCCAGCAGCTCCCAACAGGGAGGAGAGACCCAGTACTTC; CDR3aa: CASSSQQGGETQYF
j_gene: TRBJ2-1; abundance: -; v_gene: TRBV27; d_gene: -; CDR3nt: TGTGCCAGCAGTCCCGGTAGGGGGGGGAAGTTCTTC; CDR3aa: CASSPGRGGKFF
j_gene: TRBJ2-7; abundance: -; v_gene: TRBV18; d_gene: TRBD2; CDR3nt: TGTGCCAGCTCACCGGGAGCCGGGACTAGATTTGAGCAGTACTTC; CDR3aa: CASSPGAGTRFEQYF
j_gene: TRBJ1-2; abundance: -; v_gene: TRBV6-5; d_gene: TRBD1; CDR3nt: TGTGCCAGCCAAAGGAGTGGGACAGCTAACTATGGCTACACCTTC; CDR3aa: CASQRSGTANYGYTF
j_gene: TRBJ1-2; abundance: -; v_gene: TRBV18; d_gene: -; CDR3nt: TGTGCCAGCTCACCTCTTGTTGTTGACTATGGCTACACCTTC; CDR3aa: CASSPLVVDYGYTF
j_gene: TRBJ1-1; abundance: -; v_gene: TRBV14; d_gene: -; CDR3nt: TGTGCCAGCAGCCAAGAGGTTTCCCAGAAAGCTTTCTTT; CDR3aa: CASSQEVSQKAFF
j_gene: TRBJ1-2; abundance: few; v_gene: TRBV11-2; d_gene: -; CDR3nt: TGTGCCAGCAGCTTATCAAGTCAAGGAGGGAGCTACACCTTC; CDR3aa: CASSLSSQGGSYTF
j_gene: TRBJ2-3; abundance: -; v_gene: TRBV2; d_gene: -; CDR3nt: TGTGCCAGCAATGACCCCAGGTTGGGGATCGGAGTAGATACGCAGTATTTT; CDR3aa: CASNDPRLGIGVDTQYF
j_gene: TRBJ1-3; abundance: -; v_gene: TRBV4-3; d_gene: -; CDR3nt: TGCGCCAGCAGCCAAGCGGCGAGGTTCGTGGCCACCATATATTTT; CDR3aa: CASSQAARFVATIYF
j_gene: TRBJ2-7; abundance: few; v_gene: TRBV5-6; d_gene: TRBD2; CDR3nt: TGTGCCAGCAGCCGCCGGTCCGCGGGAGGCCTCGAGCAGTACTTC; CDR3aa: CASSRRSAGGLEQYF
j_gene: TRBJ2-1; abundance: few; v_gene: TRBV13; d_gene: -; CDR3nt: TGTGCCAGCAGCTTTCGTAGCGCTAGTGAGTTCTTC; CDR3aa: CASSFRSASEFF
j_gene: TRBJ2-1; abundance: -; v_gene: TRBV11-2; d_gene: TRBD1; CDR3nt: TGTGCCAGCAGCTACGGACAGGGATTATACAATGAGCAGTTCTTC; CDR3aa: CASSYGQGLYNEQFF
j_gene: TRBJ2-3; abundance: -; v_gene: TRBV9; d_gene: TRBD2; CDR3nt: TGTGCCAGCAGTCTAGCGGGAGGGCCTGGTACGCAGTATTTT; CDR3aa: CASSLAGGPGTQYF
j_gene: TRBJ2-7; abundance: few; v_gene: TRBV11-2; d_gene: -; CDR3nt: TGTGCCAGCAGCTTCAACTACAACTTCTACGAGCAGTACTTC; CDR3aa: CASSFNYNFYEQYF